This T cell receptor (beta chain) was sequenced during a study of cytomegalovirus exposure and HLA in healthy donors. Whole-study context: Earlier, 110 million or so unique TCR beta sequences were recovered from about 200 million T cells by an analysis. In an early release, HLA-typed donors contributed 90 million or so unique TCR sequences.

Primers included in the PCR were 60 Vbeta and 13 Jbeta primers. Profiled with immunoSEQ multiplex PCR; TCRdb holds only in-frame clones, not every one. The table lists 99,000 or so clones, around 74% of them singletons. The study's findings and limits: A prior analysis recorded that most TCR beta V segments were productive about 90% or about 30% of the time. Researchers reported in a later analysis that a missense DCLRE1C variant was tied to TCR beta V- and J-gene trimming.

A remark on this clone: What it recognizes is unknown.

The sequencing input was PBMCs. The receptor's source is a middle-aged woman in good health and CMV-seropositive.

CDR3 in DNA: TGTGCCAGCTCACCAGGGCGAGGACGGGGGACCCAGTACTTC. Its translation: CASSPGRGRGTQYF. The V and J genes are TRBV18 and TRBJ2-5; TRBD2 is a possible D gene (5 bases). The CDR3 has 14 residues. V dropped 2 bases and J dropped 7 bases, with 14 bases sitting between them. Germline lookup yields CDR1 KGHSH and CDR2 LQKENI.